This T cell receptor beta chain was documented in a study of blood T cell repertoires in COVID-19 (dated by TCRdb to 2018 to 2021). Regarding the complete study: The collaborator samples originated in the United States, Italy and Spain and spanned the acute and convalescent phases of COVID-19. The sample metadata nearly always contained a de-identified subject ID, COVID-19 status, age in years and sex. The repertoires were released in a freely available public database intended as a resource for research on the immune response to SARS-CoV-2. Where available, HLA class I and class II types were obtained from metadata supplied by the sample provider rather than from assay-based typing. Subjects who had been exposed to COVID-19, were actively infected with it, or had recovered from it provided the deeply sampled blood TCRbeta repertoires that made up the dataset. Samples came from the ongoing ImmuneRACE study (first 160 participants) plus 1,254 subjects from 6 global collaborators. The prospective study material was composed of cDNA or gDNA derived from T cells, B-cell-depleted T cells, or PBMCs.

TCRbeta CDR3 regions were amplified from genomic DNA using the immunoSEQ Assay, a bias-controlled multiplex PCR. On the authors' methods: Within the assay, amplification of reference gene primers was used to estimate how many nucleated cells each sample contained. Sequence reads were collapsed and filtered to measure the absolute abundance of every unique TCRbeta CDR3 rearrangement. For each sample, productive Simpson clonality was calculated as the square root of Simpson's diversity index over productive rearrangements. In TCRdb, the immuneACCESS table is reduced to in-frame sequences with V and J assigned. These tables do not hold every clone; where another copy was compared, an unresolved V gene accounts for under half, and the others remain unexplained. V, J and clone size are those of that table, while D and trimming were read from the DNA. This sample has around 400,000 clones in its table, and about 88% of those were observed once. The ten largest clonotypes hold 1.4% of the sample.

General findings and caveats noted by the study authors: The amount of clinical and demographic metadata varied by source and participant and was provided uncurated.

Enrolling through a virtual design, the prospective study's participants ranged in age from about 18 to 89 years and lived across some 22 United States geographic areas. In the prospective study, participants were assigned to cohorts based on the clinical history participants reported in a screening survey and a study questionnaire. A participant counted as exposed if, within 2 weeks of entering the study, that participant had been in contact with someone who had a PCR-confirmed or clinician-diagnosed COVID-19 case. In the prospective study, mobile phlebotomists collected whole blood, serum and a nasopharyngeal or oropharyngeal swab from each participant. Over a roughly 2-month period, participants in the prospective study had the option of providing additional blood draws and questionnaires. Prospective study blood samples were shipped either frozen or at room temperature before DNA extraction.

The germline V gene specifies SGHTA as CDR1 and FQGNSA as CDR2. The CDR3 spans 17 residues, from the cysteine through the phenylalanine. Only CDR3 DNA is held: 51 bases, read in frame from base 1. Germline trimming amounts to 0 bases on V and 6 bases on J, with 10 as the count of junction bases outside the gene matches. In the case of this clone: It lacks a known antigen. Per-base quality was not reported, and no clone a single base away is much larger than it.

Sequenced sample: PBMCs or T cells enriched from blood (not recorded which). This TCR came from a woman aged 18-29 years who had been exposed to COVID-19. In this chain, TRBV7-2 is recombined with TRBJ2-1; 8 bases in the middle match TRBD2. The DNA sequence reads TGTGCCAGCAGCTTAGCCCCAAGGACTAGCACTCGCAATGAGCAGTTCTTC. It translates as CASSLAPRTSTRNEQFF.